The 20 T cell receptor beta chains below come from one sample, sequenced in a study of shared clonotypes between healthy human individuals. Measured with immunoSEQ multiplex PCR; TCRdb has only the in-frame clones, and not every one. The table lists roughly 2,500,000 clones, roughly 93% of them singletons. Specimen: naive CD4+ T cells from PBMCs. Specified subset: CD45RA+ positively selected. The receptors derive from a man aged 18-30 years in good health. Some clones in this sample may be carry-over from other donors' samples.

The gene calls are TRBV7-9 and TRBJ1-1; 8 positions match TRBD1. V was clipped by 6 bases and J by 3 bases; unmatched bases: 3. The CDR3 consists of 13 residues. The germline V gene has CDR1 SEHNR and CDR2 FQNEAQ (reference sequence). The CDR3 nucleotides read TGTGCCAGCAGAGGGACAGGTGACACTGAAGCTTTCTTT. Translating gives CASRGTGDTEAFF.

The chain employs TRBV11-2 and TRBJ2-3; a possible D gene is TRBD2 (6 bases). Germline CDR1 SGHAT, CDR2 FQNNGV. The CDR3 loop spans 15 amino acids. The V end was cut by 0 bases, the J end by 2 bases, with 9 bases between. The CDR3 loop reads CASSLERGNTDTQYF. The CDR3 region has the DNA TGTGCCAGCAGCTTAGAACGGGGGAACACAGATACGCAGTATTTT.

The chain recombines TRBV6-1 with TRBJ1-1; 9 bases fit TRBD1. The junction had 8 bases not matched to a gene; V was cut back by 6 bases and J by 6 bases. The V gene's germline CDR1 is MNHNS and CDR2 SASEGT. This CDR3 has 14 amino acids. CDR3 residues: CASSLTTGGSEAFF. The CDR3 nucleotides read TGTGCCAGCAGCCTTACGACAGGGGGTTCTGAAGCTTTCTTT.

The DNA of the CDR3 is TGCGCCAGCAGCTTGGTCGGGGAGGGCGCGGATACGCAGTATTTT. Protein product: CASSLVGEGADTQYF. V usage is TRBV5-1 and J usage is TRBJ2-3; TRBD2 aligns across 7 bases. From germline, CDR1 is SGHRS and CDR2 YFSETQ. Losses at the gene ends were 0 bases for V and 6 bases for J; bases not matched to a gene: 7. This CDR3 contains 15 residues.

For the CDR3, the DNA is TGCGCCAGCAGCCACCGGACTTTCTACAATGAGCAGTTCTTC. Encoded protein: CASSHRTFYNEQFF. The chain is built from TRBV4-1 and TRBJ2-1, with a tentative D call TRBD2 (5 bases). The germline gives CDR1 MGHRA, CDR2 YSYEKL. The CDR3 contains 14 residues. With 3 bases removed from V and 3 bases from J, the gap between germline ends came to 9 bases.

The J gene is TRBJ2-1, the V gene TRBV28; no clear D gene. CDR3 size: 14 residues. The V end lost 6 bases, the J end lost 4 bases, and 13 bases lay between the germline ends. CDR1 and CDR2 from the germline V gene are MDHEN and SYDVKM. CDR3 in DNA: TGTGCCAGCAGCTCCACCCCCCAGTACAATGAGCAGTTCTTC. Translation: CASSSTPQYNEQFF.

The chain uses TRBV9 and TRBJ2-1, with TRBD1 matching 11 bases. The J segment lost 6 bases and the V segment lost 5 bases, leaving 10 bases of the junction unmatched. Germline values: CDR1 SGDLS, CDR2 YYNGEE. This CDR3 is 16 amino acids long. CDR3 residues: CASRPGWGQGVNEQFF. In nucleotides, the CDR3 is TGTGCCAGCAGGCCCGGTTGGGGACAGGGGGTCAATGAGCAGTTCTTC. Full variable domain (rest looked up from reference TRBV9 and TRBJ2-1): DSGVTQTPKHLITATGQRVTLRCSPRSGDLSVYWYQQSLDQGLQFLIQYYNGEERAKGNILERFSAQQFPDLHSELNLSSLELGDSALYFCASRPGWGQGVNEQFFGPGTRLTVL.

The V call is TRBV4-1, the J call TRBJ2-3; no reliable D call. The CDR3 loop spans 11 amino acids. With 8 bases removed from V and 4 bases from J, the gap between germline ends came to 7 bases. Germline values: CDR1 MGHRA, CDR2 YSYEKL. CDR3 DNA: TGCGCCAGCCGTAGGGCAGATACGCAGTATTTT. Translating it yields CASRRADTQYF.

This sequence joins TRBV10-3 and TRBJ2-1; 12 nucleotides align to TRBD2. Trimming took 4 bases from V and 6 from J; bases not matched to a gene: 1. This CDR3 contains 14 residues. Germline values: CDR1 ENHRY, CDR2 SYGVKD. CDR3 DNA sequence: TGTGCCATCAGTGGGACTAGCGGGATCAATGAGCAGTTCTTC. Translation gives CAISGTSGINEQFF.

The chain carries TRBV18 and TRBJ1-1; the D is unclear. Germline lookup yields CDR1 KGHSH and CDR2 LQKENI. This CDR3 is 16 amino acids long. V was pared by 3 bases and J by 0 bases, with 14 bases between. CDR3 sequence (DNA): TGTGCCAGCTCACCGGGTTTGGGAGCCATGAACACTGAAGCTTTCTTT. As protein: CASSPGLGAMNTEAFF.

V is TRBV7-2 and J is TRBJ1-2; 9 nucleotides agree with TRBD1. The germline V gene has CDR1 SGHTA and CDR2 FQGNSA. Trimming at V came to 5 bases and at J to 8 bases, leaving 12 bases not matched to a gene. CDR3 length: 15 residues. DNA of the CDR3: TGTGCCAGCAGCCCTTCCGGGACAGGGTTCAGCGGCTACACCTTC. Its protein product is CASSPSGTGFSGYTF.

The rearrangement uses TRBV4-1 and TRBJ2-1; 8 nucleotides align to TRBD1. The CDR3 is 16 amino acids. Germline assignment: CDR1 MGHRA and CDR2 YSYEKL. V shed 4 bases, J shed 3 bases, and the junction held 8 bases outside the gene matches. In DNA form, the CDR3 reads TGCGCCAGCAGCCTCCAGAGGACAGGGCTCTACAATGAGCAGTTCTTC. This sequence encodes CASSLQRTGLYNEQFF.

This chain connects TRBV7-9 to TRBJ2-7; no clear D gene. The CDR3 length is 15 residues. With 3 bases removed from V and 0 bases from J, the gap between germline ends came to 12 bases. Germline V lookup: CDR1 SEHNR, CDR2 FQNEAQ (reference sequence). The CDR3 DNA reads TGTGCCAGCAGCTTGTATGCGGCCACCTCCTACGAGCAGTACTTC. Protein product: CASSLYAATSYEQYF.

The chain combines TRBV5-4 with TRBJ2-1, with D possibly TRBD2 on 5 matching bases. This CDR3 contains 14 residues. CDR1 and CDR2 (germline): SGHNT, YYREEE (reference sequence). V was clipped by 2 bases and J by 4 bases, with 10 bases between them. CDR3 nucleotide sequence: TGTGCCAGCAGCTTCCTAGCAGCGTACAATGAGCAGTTCTTC. It encodes CASSFLAAYNEQFF.

J is TRBJ2-7 and V is TRBV5-1, with 7 bases aligning to TRBD2. Germline CDR1 SGHRS, CDR2 YFSETQ. This CDR3 is built from 16 residues. The trim removed 2 bases at V and 4 bases at J, leaving 12 bases unmatched. CDR3 sequence reads: CASSLFTGTTRYEQYF. As DNA, the CDR3 is TGCGCCAGCAGCTTATTCACCGGGACTACTCGTTACGAGCAGTACTTC. Together with reference TRBV5-1 and TRBJ2-7, the CDR3 gives the full variable domain: KAGVTQTPRYLIKTRGQQVTLSCSPISGHRSVSWYQQTPGQGLQFLFEYFSETQRNKGNFPGRFSGRQFSNSRSEMNVSTLELGDSALYLCASSLFTGTTRYEQYFGPGTRLTVT.

The V call is TRBV6-6, the J call TRBJ1-1, with 11 bases that match TRBD1. CDR1 is MNHNY and CDR2 is SVGAGI in the germline V gene (reference sequence). Losses at the gene ends were 8 bases for V and 3 bases for J; bases not matched to a gene: 11. The CDR3 consists of 16 residues. CDR3 sequence: CASSLRTGGVDTEAFF. In DNA form, the CDR3 reads TGTGCCAGCTCCCTGAGGACAGGGGGCGTGGACACTGAAGCTTTCTTT.

The gene calls are TRBV19 and TRBJ2-3; D gene uncertain. CDR3 length: 15 amino acids. The V gene's germline CDR1 is LNHDA and CDR2 SQIVND (reference sequence). V dropped 1 base and J dropped 6 bases, with 14 bases sitting between them. The CDR3 coding sequence is TGTGCCAGTAGTATAGCTGCTGGCTCGGGCGATACGCAGTATTTT. Protein: CASSIAAGSGDTQYF.

This sequence joins TRBV18 and TRBJ1-2, with 10 bases fitting TRBD1. The CDR3 runs to 18 residues. Germline CDR1 and CDR2: KGHSH and LQKENI. V dropped 3 bases and J dropped 1; count of bases not matched to a gene: 11. This CDR3 reads CASSPTPGTGADNYGYTF. The DNA for the CDR3 is TGTGCCAGCTCACCCACTCCTGGGACAGGGGCAGATAACTATGGCTACACCTTC.

The chain couples TRBV5-1 to TRBJ2-5; 15 positions match TRBD2. CDR1 is SGHRS and CDR2 is YFSETQ in the germline V gene. The CDR3 is made up of 21 amino acids. V trimming: 0 bases; J trimming: 5 bases; junction bases outside the gene matches: 17. The DNA of the CDR3 is TGCGCCAGCAGCTTGGGATTTGGGACTAGCGGGAGGACGGCGACTTTGGAGACCCAGTACTTC. This gives the protein CASSLGFGTSGRTATLETQYF.

The CDR3 coding sequence is TGTGCCAGCAGAGGACTAGCGGGAGCCAATGAGCAGTTCTTC. Translation gives CASRGLAGANEQFF. The V and J genes are TRBV7-8 and TRBJ2-1; 13 positions match TRBD2. V lost 6 bases, J lost 6 bases, and 2 bases stayed unmatched. CDR1 is SGHVS, CDR2 FQNEAQ, per germline. CDR3 length: 14 amino acids. The whole variable domain, remainder taken from reference TRBV7-8 and TRBJ2-1, is GAGVSQSPRYKVAKRGQDVALRCDPISGHVSLFWYQQALGQGPEFLTYFQNEAQLDKSGLPSDRFFAERPEGSVSTLKIQRTQQEDSAVYLCASRGLAGANEQFFGPGTRLTVL.